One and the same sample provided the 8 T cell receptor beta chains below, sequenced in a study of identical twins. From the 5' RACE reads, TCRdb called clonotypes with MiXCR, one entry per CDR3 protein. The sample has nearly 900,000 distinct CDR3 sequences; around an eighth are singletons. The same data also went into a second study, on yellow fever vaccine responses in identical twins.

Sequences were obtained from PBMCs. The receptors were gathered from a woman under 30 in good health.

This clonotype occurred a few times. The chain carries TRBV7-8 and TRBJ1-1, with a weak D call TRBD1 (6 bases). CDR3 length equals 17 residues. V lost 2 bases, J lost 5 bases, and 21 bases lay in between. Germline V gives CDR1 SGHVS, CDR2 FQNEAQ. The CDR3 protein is CASSLRGAIRDWTEAFF. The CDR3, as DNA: TGTGCCAGCAGCTTAAGGGGGGCAATTCGAGACTGGACTGAAGCTTTCTTT.

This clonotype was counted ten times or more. The CDR3 protein is CASSHPQGSNPEAFF. The CDR3 nucleotides are TGCGCCAGCAGCCACCCGCAGGGGAGCAACCCTGAAGCTTTCTTT. The chain joins TRBV4-1 to TRBJ1-1, with TRBD1 as a possible D gene (6 bases). Looked up from germline, CDR1 is MGHRA and CDR2 is YSYEKL. The CDR3 length is 15 residues. V gave up 3 bases and J gave up 6 bases, with 17 bases separating them.

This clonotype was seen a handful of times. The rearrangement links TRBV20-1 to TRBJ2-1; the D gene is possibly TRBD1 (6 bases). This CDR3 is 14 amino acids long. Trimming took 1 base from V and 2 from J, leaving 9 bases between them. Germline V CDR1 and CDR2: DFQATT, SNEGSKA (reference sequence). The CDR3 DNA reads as TGCAGTGCTAGAGCGCAGGGGACCTACAATGAGCAGTTCTTC. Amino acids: CSARAQGTYNEQFF.

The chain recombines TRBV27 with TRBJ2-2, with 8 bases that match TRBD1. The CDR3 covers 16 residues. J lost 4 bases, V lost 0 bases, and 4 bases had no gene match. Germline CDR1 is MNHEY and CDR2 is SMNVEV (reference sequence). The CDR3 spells CASSLSGQAVTGELFF. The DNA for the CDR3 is TGTGCCAGCAGTTTATCGGGACAGGCGGTCACCGGGGAGCTGTTTTTT.

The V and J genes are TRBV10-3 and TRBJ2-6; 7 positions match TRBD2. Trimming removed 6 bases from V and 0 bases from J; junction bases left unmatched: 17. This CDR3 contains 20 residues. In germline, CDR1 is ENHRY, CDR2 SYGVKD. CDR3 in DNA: TGTGCCATCAGCGCCGGTGTGGAGCTAGCGGAAAGCTCTGGGGCCAACGTCCTGACTTTC. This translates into CAISAGVELAESSGANVLTF.

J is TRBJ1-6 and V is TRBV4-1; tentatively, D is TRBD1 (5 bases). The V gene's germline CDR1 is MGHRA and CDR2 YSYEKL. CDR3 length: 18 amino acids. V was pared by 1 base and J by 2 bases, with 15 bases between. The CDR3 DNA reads TGCGCCAGCAGCCAAGTCACCCAGGGTAGCACCTATAATTCACCCCTCCACTTT. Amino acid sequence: CASSQVTQGSTYNSPLHF.

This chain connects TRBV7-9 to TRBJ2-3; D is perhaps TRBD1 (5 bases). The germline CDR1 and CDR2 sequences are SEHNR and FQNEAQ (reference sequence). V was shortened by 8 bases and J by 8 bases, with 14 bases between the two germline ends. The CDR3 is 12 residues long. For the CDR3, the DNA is TGTGCCAGCGAAGGGGCCAGAGGTACGCAGTATTTT. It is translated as CASEGARGTQYF.

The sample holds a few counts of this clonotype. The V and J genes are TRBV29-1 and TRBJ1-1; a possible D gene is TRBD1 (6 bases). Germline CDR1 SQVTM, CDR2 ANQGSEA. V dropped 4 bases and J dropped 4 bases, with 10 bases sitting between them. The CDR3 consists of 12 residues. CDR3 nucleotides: TGCAGCGTTGTACGGGACATCACTGAAGCTTTCTTT. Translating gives CSVVRDITEAFF.